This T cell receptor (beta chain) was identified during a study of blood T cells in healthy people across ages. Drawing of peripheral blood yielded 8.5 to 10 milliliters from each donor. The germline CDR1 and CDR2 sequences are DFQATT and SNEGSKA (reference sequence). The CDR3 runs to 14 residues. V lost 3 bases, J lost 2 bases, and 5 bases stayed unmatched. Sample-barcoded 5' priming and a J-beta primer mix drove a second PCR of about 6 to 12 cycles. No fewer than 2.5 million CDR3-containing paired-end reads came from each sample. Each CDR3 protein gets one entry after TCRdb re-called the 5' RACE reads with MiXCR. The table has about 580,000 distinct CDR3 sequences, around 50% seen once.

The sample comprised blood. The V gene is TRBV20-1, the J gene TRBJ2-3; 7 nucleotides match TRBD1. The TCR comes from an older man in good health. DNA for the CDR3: TGCAGTGCTAGCCTACAGGGGACCACAGATACGCAGTATTTT. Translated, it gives CSASLQGTTDTQYF.